Listed here are 25 T cell receptor beta chains from one sample, sequenced in a study of cytomegalovirus exposure and HLA in healthy donors. The PCR used 60 Vbeta and 13 Jbeta primers. Repertoires were generated with immunoSEQ multiplex PCR, while TCRdb's copy carries only in-frame clones and drops some. Of about 120,000 clones in the sample, more than 65% were seen once. Material for sequencing was PBMCs. These receptor sequences come from a man aged 18 to 30 in good health and CMV-seropositive.

This chain connects TRBV9 to TRBJ2-7; D is unresolved. V was cut by 1 base and J by 1 base, with 9 bases left in between. Germline CDR1 SGDLS, CDR2 YYNGEE. CDR3 length equals 14 residues. The DNA of the CDR3 is TGTGCCAGCAGCGTACAGTCAGGTTCCTACGAGCAGTACTTC. Its translation is CASSVQSGSYEQYF. The full variable domain, in which reference TRBV9 and TRBJ2-7 provide the parts outside the CDR3, is DSGVTQTPKHLITATGQRVTLRCSPRSGDLSVYWYQQSLDQGLQFLIQYYNGEERAKGNILERFSAQQFPDLHSELNLSSLELGDSALYFCASSVQSGSYEQYFGPGTRLTVT.

The chain joins TRBV9 to TRBJ1-2, with a weak D call TRBD1 (5 bases). CDR1 SGDLS and CDR2 YYNGEE come from the germline V gene. V was trimmed by 3 bases and J by 2 bases, leaving 14 bases between them. This CDR3 has 15 amino acids. CDR3 nucleotides: TGTGCCAGCAGCGGAGAAGGGGCGAGGAACTATGGCTACACCTTC. Translated, it gives CASSGEGARNYGYTF.

This clone has just one count. This chain connects TRBV30 to TRBJ2-5; 12 bases align to TRBD2. Germline lookup yields CDR1 GTSNPN and CDR2 SVGIG (reference sequence). The CDR3 extends over 16 amino acids. V lost 4 bases and J lost 11; bases outside the gene matches: 17. Here the CDR3 DNA reads TGTGCCTGGAACGACGGACTAGCGGGGACCTCTCTAGAGCAGTACTTC. Protein: CAWNDGLAGTSLEQYF.

This chain joins TRBV7-2 and TRBJ1-6, with a tentative D call TRBD1 (5 bases). The CDR3 totals 16 residues. V was trimmed by 4 bases and J by 5 bases, leaving 15 bases between them. Germline loops: CDR1 SGHTA, CDR2 FQGNSA. The CDR3 DNA follows: TGTGCCAGCAGCTACCGGTTGGGGCTGAATAATTCACCCCTCCACTTT. It yields the protein CASSYRLGLNNSPLHF.

The chain is built from TRBV5-6 and TRBJ1-3; D is undetermined. The germline CDR1 and CDR2 sequences are SGHDT and YYEEEE. Trimming removed 2 bases from V and 3 bases from J, with 15 bases in between. The CDR3 is 16 residues long. The CDR3 spells CASSLRKTRGGNTIYF. CDR3 nucleotides: TGTGCCAGCAGCTTAAGGAAGACGAGAGGTGGAAACACCATATATTTT.

The CDR3, as DNA: TGTGCCAGTAGGACGCGGGGGCTAGCCAAAAACATTCAGTACTTC. Translated: CASRTRGLAKNIQYF. The chain links TRBV19 to TRBJ2-4, with D possibly being TRBD2 (7 bases). The CDR3 has 15 residues. Germline-derived CDR1 and CDR2 are LNHDA and SQIVND (reference sequence). V was cut by 6 bases and J by 0 bases, with 12 bases left in between. Full variable domain (rest looked up from reference TRBV19 and TRBJ2-4): DGGITQSPKYLFRKEGQNVTLSCEQNLNHDAMYWYRQDPGQGLRLIYYSQIVNDFQKGDIAEGYSVSREKKESFPLTVTSAQKNPTAFYLCASRTRGLAKNIQYFGAGTRLSVL.

V gene TRBV30 combines with J gene TRBJ1-5, with TRBD1 matching over 7 bases. The CDR3 has 14 amino acids. Germline V gene lookup returns CDR1 GTSNPN and CDR2 SVGIG (reference sequence). The J segment lost 5 bases and the V segment lost 3 bases, leaving 7 bases of the junction unmatched. CDR3 DNA sequence: TGTGCCTGGAGGGGAGACAGGGCAGATCAGCCCCAGCATTTT. Translating gives CAWRGDRADQPQHF.

This clone has a handful of counts. The chain combines TRBV11-3 with TRBJ2-1, with 7 positions matching TRBD2. The J segment lost 0 bases and the V segment lost 5 bases, leaving 7 bases of the junction unmatched. CDR1 and CDR2 from the germline V gene are SGHNT and YENEEA. The CDR3 is made up of 16 amino acids. CDR3 nucleotides: TGTGCCAGCAGCCGGCGGGGGACGCACTCCTACAATGAGCAGTTCTTC. Translating gives CASSRRGTHSYNEQFF.

The chain couples TRBV2 to TRBJ1-1, with 10 bases matching TRBD1. Trimming at V came to 4 bases and at J to 4 bases, leaving 12 bases not matched to a gene. This CDR3 region has 17 residues. Germline values: CDR1 SNHLY, CDR2 FYNNEI. CDR3 sequence reads: CASSVGRDRGFGTEAFF. The CDR3 DNA reads TGTGCCAGCAGTGTGGGGCGGGACAGGGGTTTTGGCACTGAAGCTTTCTTT.

The rearrangement links TRBV13 to TRBJ2-7; possibly TRBD1 for D (5 bases). Germline lookup yields CDR1 PRHDT and CDR2 FYEKMQ (reference sequence). The CDR3 has 14 residues. V was pared by 2 bases and J by 0 bases, with 8 bases between. Written as DNA, the CDR3 is TGTGCCAGCAGCTTATTTCAGGGCTCCTACGAGCAGTACTTC. Translating gives CASSLFQGSYEQYF.

The gene calls are TRBV9 and TRBJ2-7; TRBD2 agrees at 7 bases. Germline V gives CDR1 SGDLS, CDR2 YYNGEE. The CDR3 length is 12 residues. Trimming cost V 3 bases and J 4 bases; bases outside gene matches: 1. This CDR3 is CASSAGGYEQYF. The CDR3 DNA reads as TGTGCCAGCAGCGCGGGGGGTTACGAGCAGTACTTC.

The table lists this clone with a count of one. The rearrangement joins TRBV5-5 to TRBJ2-5; 9 nucleotides match TRBD1. The length of the CDR3 is 20 residues. Germline CDR1 reads SGHKS; CDR2 reads YYEKEE (reference sequence). Germline trimming cut 4 bases from V and 4 bases from J; bases unmatched to any gene: 23. The DNA for the CDR3 is TGTGCCAGCAGCGAGCGGACAGGGGATTGCGGGGCCTCCCAAGGAGAGACCCAGTACTTC. Protein: CASSERTGDCGASQGETQYF.

This clone came up once. This rearrangement joins TRBV9 to TRBJ1-2, with 7 nucleotides matching TRBD1. Trimming cost V 0 bases and J 8 bases; bases outside gene matches: 4. The germline gives CDR1 SGDLS, CDR2 YYNGEE. The CDR3 is made up of 13 amino acids. CDR3 amino acids: CASSVEGGGGYTF. CDR3 DNA: TGTGCCAGCAGCGTAGAAGGGGGCGGAGGCTACACCTTC.

The chain recombines TRBV5-1 with TRBJ2-2; D possibly corresponds to TRBD2 (6 bases). Trimming left V 3 bases short and J 2 bases short, with 17 bases between. Per the germline V gene, CDR1 is SGHRS and CDR2 is YFSETQ. The CDR3 runs 17 residues. The CDR3 protein is CASSWVGGAANTGELFF. CDR3 in DNA: TGCGCCAGCAGCTGGGTCGGCGGGGCGGCCAACACCGGGGAGCTGTTTTTT.

This clone has more than one count but fewer than ten. CDR3 bases: TGCGCCAGCAGCCAAGAGCAGGGGAATGAGCAGTTCTTC. Encoded protein: CASSQEQGNEQFF. The rearrangement uses TRBV4-3 and TRBJ2-1; D is perhaps TRBD1 (6 bases). The CDR3 is 13 amino acids. V gave up 0 bases and J gave up 7 bases, with 7 bases separating them. Germline V gene data show CDR1 as LGHNA and CDR2 as YSLEER.

A word on this clone: This sample also contains other DNA sequences that code for the same CDR3. The CDR3, as DNA: TGTGCCAGCAGCGAGGGACAGGGGGCCTATCAGCCCCAGCATTTT. Residues: CASSEGQGAYQPQHF. The V gene is TRBV2, the J gene TRBJ1-5; TRBD1 matches 12 bases. The CDR3 extends over 15 amino acids. From germline, CDR1 is SNHLY and CDR2 FYNNEI. V shed 6 bases and J 5 bases; nucleotides not matched to a gene: 5.

The rearrangement uses TRBV4-1 and TRBJ2-5, with D possibly being TRBD1 (5 bases). The J call may be wrong; the DNA end is better matched by TRBJ2-7. The CDR3 spans 15 residues. Germline V gives CDR1 MGHRA, CDR2 YSYEKL. CDR3 bases: TGCGCCAGCAGCCAAGATTCAGGGAACTCCTACGAGCAGTACTTC. This gives the protein CASSQDSGNSYEQYF.

The chain links TRBV25-1 to TRBJ1-6, with 7 bases matching TRBD1. Germline V gives CDR1 MGHDK, CDR2 SYGVNS. The CDR3 runs 15 residues. V was pared by 4 bases and J by 0 bases, with 0 bases of the junction left unmatched. The CDR3 DNA follows: TGTGCCAGCAGTGGGGACAGCTCCTATAATTCACCCCTCCACTTT. Its protein product is CASSGDSSYNSPLHF.

The V gene is TRBV6-5, the J gene TRBJ1-4; TRBD1 might be the D (6 bases). The CDR3 runs 15 residues. Deletions cut 4 bases from V and 8 bases from J, with 17 bases between. The germline V gene encodes CDR1 MNHEY and CDR2 SVGAGI. DNA of the CDR3: TGTGCCAGCAGTTCCCACGGGGGGGCGCAAGAAAAACTGTTTTTT. As protein: CASSSHGGAQEKLFF.

The rearrangement uses TRBV19 and TRBJ1-2; D is possibly TRBD1 (5 bases). The CDR3 sequence is 13 residues long. The V end lost 0 bases, the J end lost 6 bases, and 8 bases lay between the germline ends. The germline gives CDR1 LNHDA, CDR2 SQIVND (reference sequence). CDR3: CASSIEIRDGYTF. The CDR3 DNA reads TGTGCCAGTAGTATAGAAATCAGGGATGGCTACACCTTC.

The CDR3 spells CASSFNPGQSYEQYF. DNA of the CDR3: TGTGCCAGCAGCTTTAACCCGGGACAGTCCTACGAGCAGTACTTC. The J gene is TRBJ2-7, the V gene TRBV7-2; 7 nucleotides agree with TRBD1. J gave up 1 base and V 3 bases, and 6 bases lay outside the gene matches. Germline V gene lookup returns CDR1 SGHTA and CDR2 FQGNSA. The CDR3 totals 15 residues.

This clone has just one count. The chain has TRBV4-2 and TRBJ2-1; unclear D gene. This CDR3 has 16 residues. Trimming removed 1 base from V and 0 bases from J, with 10 bases in between. Germline lookup yields CDR1 LGHNA and CDR2 YNFKEQ. CDR3 nucleotide sequence: TGTGCCAGCAGCCAAGTAGGCGGCCTCTCCTACAATGAGCAGTTCTTC. Amino acid sequence: CASSQVGGLSYNEQFF.

The chain links TRBV30 to TRBJ2-5; 9 bases align to TRBD2. V shed 1 base and J 4 bases; nucleotides not matched to a gene: 7. The CDR3 has 15 residues. Germline V gives CDR1 GTSNPN, CDR2 SVGIG (reference sequence). The DNA of the CDR3 is TGTGCCTGGAGTGGGATAGGGACTAGCATAGAGACCCAGTACTTC. Protein: CAWSGIGTSIETQYF.

The J gene is TRBJ1-1, the V gene TRBV5-1; TRBD1 matches 9 bases. Trimming at V came to 4 bases and at J to 0 bases, leaving 10 bases not matched to a gene. CDR3 length: 17 residues. Germline CDR1 is SGHRS and CDR2 is YFSETQ. The CDR3 bases are TGCGCCAGCAGCCTCGACAGGGGGTCCATGCTGAACACTGAAGCTTTCTTT. It encodes CASSLDRGSMLNTEAFF.

The V call is TRBV28, the J call TRBJ2-7; D may be TRBD2 (7 bases). Trimming removed 8 bases at V and 0 bases at J, with 14 bases between. Germline CDR1 is MDHEN and CDR2 is SYDVKM. The CDR3 runs to 14 residues. CDR3 region: CASGGGGSSYEQYF. CDR3 sequence (DNA): TGTGCCAGCGGAGGGGGAGGGAGCTCCTACGAGCAGTACTTC.